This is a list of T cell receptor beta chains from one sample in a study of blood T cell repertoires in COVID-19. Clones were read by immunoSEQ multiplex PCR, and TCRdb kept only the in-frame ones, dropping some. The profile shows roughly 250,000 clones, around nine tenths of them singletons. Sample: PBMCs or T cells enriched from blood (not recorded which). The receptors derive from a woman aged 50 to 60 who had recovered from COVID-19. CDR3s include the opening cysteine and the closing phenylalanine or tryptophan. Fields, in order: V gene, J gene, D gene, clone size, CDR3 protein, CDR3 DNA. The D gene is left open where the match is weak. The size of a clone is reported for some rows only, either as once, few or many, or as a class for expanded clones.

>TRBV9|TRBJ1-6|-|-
CASSVGGGSYNSPLHF
TGTGCCAGCAGCGTAGGCGGGGGTTCCTATAATTCACCCCTCCACTTT
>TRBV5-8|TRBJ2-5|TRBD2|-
CASSLDGLAGKETQYF
TGTGCCAGCAGCTTGGATGGACTAGCGGGAAAAGAGACCCAGTACTTC
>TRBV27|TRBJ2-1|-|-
CASSLGGWYSSYNEQFF
TGTGCCAGCAGTTTAGGAGGTTGGTATAGCTCCTACAATGAGCAGTTCTTC
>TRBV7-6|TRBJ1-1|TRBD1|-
CASRGTGEAEAFF
TGTGCCAGCCGAGGGACAGGGGAAGCTGAAGCTTTCTTT
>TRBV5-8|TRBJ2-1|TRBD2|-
CASSLLFGGSSYNEQFF
TGTGCCAGCAGCTTGCTTTTTGGCGGGAGCTCCTACAATGAGCAGTTCTTC
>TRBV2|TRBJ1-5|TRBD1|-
CASSEQGGSAQHF
TGTGCCAGCAGTGAACAGGGGGGTTCGGCCCAGCATTTT
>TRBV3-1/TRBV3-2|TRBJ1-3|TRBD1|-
CASSVGTGANTIYF
TGTGCCAGCAGCGTTGGGACAGGCGCAAACACCATATATTTT
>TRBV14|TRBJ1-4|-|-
CANPLLFGNEKLFF
TGTGCCAACCCGCTACTCTTTGGTAATGAAAAACTGTTTTTT
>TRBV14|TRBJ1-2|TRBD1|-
CASSQGVVRGRTDYGYTF
TGTGCCAGCAGCCAAGGTGTTGTCAGGGGGCGCACGGACTATGGCTACACCTTC
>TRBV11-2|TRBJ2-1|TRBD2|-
CASSFFWTSSYNEQFF
TGTGCCAGCAGCTTTTTTTGGACTAGTTCCTACAATGAGCAGTTCTTC
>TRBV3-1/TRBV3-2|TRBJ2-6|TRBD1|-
CASSLGTGGSGANVLTF
TGTGCCAGCAGCCTTGGGACAGGGGGCTCTGGGGCCAACGTCCTGACTTTC
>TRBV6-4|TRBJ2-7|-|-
CASSDSGSHRSYEQYF
TGTGCCAGCAGTGACTCAGGTAGCCACCGCTCCTACGAGCAGTACTTC
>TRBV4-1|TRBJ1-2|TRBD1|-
CASSPGDSGLNYGYTF
TGCGCCAGCAGCCCAGGGGACAGCGGGCTGAACTATGGCTACACCTTC
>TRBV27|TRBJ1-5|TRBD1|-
CASSLRGLDPLSNQPQHF
TGTGCCAGCAGTCTCAGGGGGCTCGACCCTTTAAGCAATCAGCCCCAGCATTTT
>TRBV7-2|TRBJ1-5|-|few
CASSLVPGNQPQHF
TGTGCCAGCAGCTTAGTACCAGGCAATCAGCCCCAGCATTTT
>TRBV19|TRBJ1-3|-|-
CASTPGTLENTIYF
TGTGCCAGTACCCCCGGGACACTTGAAAACACCATATATTTT
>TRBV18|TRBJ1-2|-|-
CASSPPAGQTGYGYTF
TGTGCCAGCTCACCCCCGGCGGGCCAAACCGGCTATGGCTACACCTTC
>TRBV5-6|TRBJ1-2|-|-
CASSLQTGHGYTF
TGTGCCAGCAGCTTGCAGACAGGACACGGCTACACCTTC
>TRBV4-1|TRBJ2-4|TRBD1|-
CASSHRDRENIQYF
TGCGCCAGCAGCCACCGGGACAGAGAAAACATTCAGTACTTC
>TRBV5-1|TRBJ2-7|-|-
CASSQLSQTGEQYF
TGCGCCAGCAGCCAACTTTCTCAGACGGGCGAGCAGTACTTC
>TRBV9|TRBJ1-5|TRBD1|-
CASSLGQSHQPQHF
TGTGCCAGCTCGTTGGGACAGTCACATCAGCCCCAGCATTTT
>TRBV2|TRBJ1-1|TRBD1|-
CASRRTGNTEAFF
TGTGCCAGCAGACGGACAGGGAACACTGAAGCTTTCTTT
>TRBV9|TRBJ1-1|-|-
CASSAHDRNTEAFF
TGTGCCAGCAGCGCCCACGACAGAAACACTGAAGCTTTCTTT
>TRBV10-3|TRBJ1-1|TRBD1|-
CAISATGMNTEAFF
TGTGCCATCAGTGCGACAGGGATGAACACTGAAGCTTTCTTT
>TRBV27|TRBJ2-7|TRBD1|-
CASSSSAGGYEQYF
TGTGCCAGTTCCTCCTCTGCAGGGGGCTACGAGCAGTACTTC
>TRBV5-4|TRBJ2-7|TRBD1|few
CASSQTPPGGQYF
TGTGCCAGCAGTCAGACCCCTCCAGGGGGGCAGTACTTC
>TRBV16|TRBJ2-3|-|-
CASSQSIQITDTQYF
TGTGCCAGCAGCCAATCAATTCAGATCACAGATACGCAGTATTTT
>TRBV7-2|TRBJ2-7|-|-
CASSFSTTYEQYF
TGTGCCAGCAGCTTTTCTACTACCTACGAGCAGTACTTC
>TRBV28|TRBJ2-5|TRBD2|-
CASRSGSETQYF
TGTGCCAGCAGGAGCGGGAGTGAGACCCAGTACTTC
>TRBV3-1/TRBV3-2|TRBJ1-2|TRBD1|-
CASSQKQGVAHGYTF
TGTGCCAGCAGCCAAAAGCAGGGGGTTGCCCATGGCTACACCTTC
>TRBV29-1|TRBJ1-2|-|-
CSVVLTEFGYTF
TGCAGCGTTGTTTTGACAGAGTTTGGCTACACCTTC
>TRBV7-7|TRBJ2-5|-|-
CASSLDGIRGETQYF
TGTGCTAGCAGCTTGGACGGGATCCGGGGGGAGACCCAGTACTTC
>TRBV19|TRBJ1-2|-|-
CASSIDVGRYYGYTF
TGTGCCAGTAGTATTGACGTGGGGAGATACTATGGCTACACCTTC
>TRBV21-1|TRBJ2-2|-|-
CAISVDSCRELFF
TGTGCCATCTCGGTTGACTCGTGCAGGGAGCTGTTTTTT
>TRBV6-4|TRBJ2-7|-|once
CASSGSLYEQYF
TGTGCCAGCAGTGGCTCACTCTACGAGCAGTACTTC
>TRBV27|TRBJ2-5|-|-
CASRGATQYF
TGTGCCAGCAGAGGAGCGACCCAGTACTTC
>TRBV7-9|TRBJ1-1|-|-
CASSLEGVNTEAFF
TGTGCCAGCAGCTTAGAGGGGGTGAACACTGAAGCTTTCTTT
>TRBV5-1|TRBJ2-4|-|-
CASSLTSWGMNIQYF
TGCGCCAGCAGCTTAACTAGTTGGGGAATGAACATTCAGTACTTC
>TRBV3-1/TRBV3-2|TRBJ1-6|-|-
CASSPNTQQGRGNSPLHF
TGTGCCAGCAGCCCGAACACACAACAGGGTAGAGGTAATTCACCCCTCCACTTT
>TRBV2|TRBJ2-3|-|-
CASGAGTAADTQYF
TGTGCCAGCGGGGCGGGAACCGCGGCAGATACGCAGTATTTT
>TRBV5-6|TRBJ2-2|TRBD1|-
CASSSGTGYTGELFF
TGTGCCAGCAGCTCAGGGACAGGGTACACCGGGGAGCTGTTTTTT
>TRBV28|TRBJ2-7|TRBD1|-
CASSWTGNYEQYF
TGTGCCAGCAGTTGGACAGGGAACTACGAGCAGTACTTC
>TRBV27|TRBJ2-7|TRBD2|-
CASSFLGGGAGEQYF
TGTGCCAGCAGTTTTCTTGGGGGAGGGGCGGGAGAGCAGTACTTC
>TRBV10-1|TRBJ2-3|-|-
CASSESRRGNTDTQYF
TGCGCCAGCAGTGAGTCCCGACGGGGTAACACAGATACGCAGTATTTT
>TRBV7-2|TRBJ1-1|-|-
CASSKETGNTEAFF
TGTGCCAGCAGCAAAGAGACAGGGAACACTGAAGCTTTCTTT
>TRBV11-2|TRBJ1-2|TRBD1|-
CASSSGGRIYGYTF
TGTGCCAGCAGCTCAGGGGGCAGGATCTATGGCTACACCTTC
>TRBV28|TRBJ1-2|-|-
CASSLEGVGGYTF
TGTGCCAGCAGTTTAGAGGGGGTGGGTGGCTACACCTTC
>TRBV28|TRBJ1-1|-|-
CASSQHQMNTEAFF
TGTGCCAGCAGTCAACATCAGATGAACACTGAAGCTTTCTTT